This T cell receptor (beta chain) originates from a study of T cells in Graves' hyperthyroidism and ophthalmopathy. Study-wide background: At initial diagnosis, before any treatment had begun, peripheral blood was obtained.

This clonotype was counted at least ten times. CDR1 MNHEY and CDR2 SVGEGT come from the germline V gene. The V segment lost 5 bases and the J segment 5 bases; nucleotides outside the gene matches: 5. There are 13 residues in the CDR3. Using RNA transcripts as the source, TCR beta CDR3 regions were amplified. HTBI primers were used for first-round RT-PCR of the TCR CDR3. TCRdb passed the multiplex PCR reads through MiXCR, listing each CDR3 protein once. The data contain some 420,000 distinct CDR3 sequences, around 15% of them singletons. J is TRBJ1-1 and V is TRBV6-2 or TRBV6-3, with TRBD1 identical over 7 bases. Sequences were obtained from blood. The TCR originated in a woman younger than 35 with Graves' hyperthyroidism. In nucleotides, the CDR3 is TGTGCCAGCAGTGGATACAGGGGAACTGAAGCTTTCTTT. This codes for CASSGYRGTEAFF.